The 20 T cell receptor beta chains in this list originate from one sample, sequenced in a study of blood T cell repertoires in COVID-19. Data came from immunoSEQ multiplex PCR; TCRdb stores just in-frame clones and leaves some out. The sample consists of 150,000 to 200,000 clones, 75% to 85% of them appearing once. Sample: PBMCs or T cells enriched from blood (not recorded which). These receptors all come from a woman between 45 and 60 years old with acute COVID-19.

This clone appeared a few times. The rearrangement links TRBV7-9 to TRBJ1-5, with 8 bases identical to TRBD1. Germline-derived CDR1 and CDR2 are SEHNR and FQNEAQ (reference sequence). The CDR3 is 14 amino acids. V was clipped by 5 bases and J by 6 bases; unmatched bases: 6. The CDR3 coding sequence is TGTGCCAGCAGCCCCGGGACAGGTGGTCAGCCCCAGCATTTT. Translation gives CASSPGTGGQPQHF.

The chain is built from TRBV30 and TRBJ1-5, with a weak D call TRBD1 (6 bases). Germline V gene lookup returns CDR1 GTSNPN and CDR2 SVGIG (reference sequence). Trimming pared 2 bases from V and 5 bases from J, leaving 13 bases between. The CDR3 loop spans 14 amino acids. CDR3: CAWSRISGDQPQHF. CDR3 coding DNA: TGTGCCTGGAGTCGGATATCAGGGGATCAGCCCCAGCATTTT. The full variable domain, in which reference TRBV30 and TRBJ1-5 provide the parts outside the CDR3, is SQTIHQWPATLVQPVGSPLSLECTVEGTSNPNLYWYRQAAGRGLQLLFYSVGIGQISSEVPQNLSASRPQDRQFILSSKKLLLSDSGFYLCAWSRISGDQPQHFGDGTRLSIL.

This chain links TRBV6-5 with TRBJ2-5, with TRBD1 as a possible D gene (5 bases). This CDR3 is 16 amino acids long. Germline values: CDR1 MNHEY, CDR2 SVGAGI. Trimming left V 0 bases short and J 4 bases short, with 15 bases between. In DNA, the CDR3 is TGTGCCAGCAGTTACTCAGGCAGGGTCTATGTAGAGACCCAGTACTTC. It yields the protein CASSYSGRVYVETQYF.

J is TRBJ1-3 and V is TRBV28; D gene uncertain. This CDR3 contains 15 residues. Germline V lookup: CDR1 MDHEN, CDR2 SYDVKM. V shed 1 base and J shed 3 bases, with 10 bases lying between them. The CDR3 is CASSLFSGFGNTIYF. In nucleotides, the CDR3 is TGTGCCAGCAGTTTATTCTCGGGTTTTGGAAACACCATATATTTT.

This clone has more than one count but fewer than ten. This chain links TRBV6-2 or TRBV6-3 with TRBJ1-1; D remains unclear. CDR1 is MNHEY and CDR2 is SVGEGT in the germline V gene. The CDR3 contains 17 residues. Trimming pared 2 bases from V and 5 bases from J, leaving 21 bases between. The CDR3 is CASSYPPWRLELTEAFF. CDR3 nucleotide sequence: TGTGCCAGCAGTTACCCTCCATGGAGGTTAGAATTAACTGAAGCTTTCTTT.

About this clone itself: The sample contains more than one DNA sequence encoding this CDR3. The V gene is TRBV24-1, the J gene TRBJ2-2, with D possibly matching TRBD2 (6 bases). This CDR3 comprises 15 residues. Trimming shortened V by 3 bases and J by 1 base, and 8 bases separated the two germline ends. In germline, CDR1 is KGHDR, CDR2 SFDVKD. The CDR3 region has the DNA TGTGCCACCAGTGATCCCGGGGGGAACACCGGGGAGCTGTTTTTT. It specifies CATSDPGGNTGELFF.

The chain combines TRBV4-1 with TRBJ2-2; a possible D gene is TRBD2 (6 bases). CDR1 is MGHRA, CDR2 YSYEKL, per germline. This CDR3 comprises 15 residues. The germline V and J ends were trimmed by 6 bases and 4 bases, with 15 bases remaining between them. The CDR3: CASSAGSRGTGELFF. DNA of the CDR3: TGCGCCAGCAGTGCGGGGTCTCGCGGCACCGGGGAGCTGTTTTTT.

This clone was found a few times. The V call is TRBV10-3, the J call TRBJ2-5; 9 bases align to TRBD2. This CDR3 is built from 16 residues. The V gene end was trimmed by 11 bases and the J gene end by 2 bases; junction bases not matched to a gene: 15. CDR1 and CDR2 from the germline V gene are ENHRY and SYGVKD. CDR3 in amino acids: CAASGGGAGGQETQYF. CDR3 in DNA: TGTGCCGCCTCCGGCGGGGGGGCCGGTGGGCAAGAGACCCAGTACTTC.

The gene calls are TRBV5-1 and TRBJ2-3; D is unclear. The CDR3 is 14 residues long. Per germline, CDR1 SGHRS and CDR2 YFSETQ. Between the trimmed V and J ends, which lost 2 bases and 2 bases, there was a span of 9 bases. CDR3 sequence reads: CASSLGGNTDTQYF. CDR3 bases: TGCGCCAGCAGCTTAGGCGGTAACACAGATACGCAGTATTTT.

J is TRBJ1-2 and V is TRBV3-1 (or the pseudogene TRBV3-2), with TRBD1 identical over 7 bases. Germline lookup yields CDR1 LGHDT and CDR2 YNNKEL (reference sequence). The length of the CDR3 is 16 residues. The J segment lost 3 bases and the V segment lost 1 base, leaving 8 bases of the junction unmatched. CDR3 bases: TGTGCCAGCAGCCAAGGAGGGAAGGGGGCTGACTATGGCTACACCTTC. This sequence encodes CASSQGGKGADYGYTF.

This chain connects TRBV24-1 to TRBJ2-7; D possibly corresponds to TRBD1 (5 bases). Germline V gene lookup returns CDR1 KGHDR and CDR2 SFDVKD. Trimming cost V 2 bases and J 2 bases, with 9 bases left between them. This CDR3 comprises 14 residues. This CDR3 reads CATSDSRAPYEQYV. The CDR3 coding sequence is TGTGCCACCAGTGATTCCAGGGCCCCCTACGAGCAGTACGTC.

This clone was detected only once. The V and J genes are TRBV28 and TRBJ1-2; a possible D gene is TRBD1 (5 bases). The germline V gene encodes CDR1 MDHEN and CDR2 SYDVKM. V lost 6 bases and J 4 bases, leaving 12 bases between the germline ends. The length of the CDR3 is 13 residues. The CDR3 DNA reads as TGTGCCAGCAGAATCAGGGATTTCTATGGCTACACCTTC. Its translation: CASRIRDFYGYTF.

V usage is TRBV6-5 and J usage is TRBJ1-5, with TRBD1 as a possible D gene (6 bases). Germline CDR1 and CDR2: MNHEY and SVGAGI. This CDR3 spans 15 amino acids. Trimming cost V 4 bases and J 0 bases, with 10 bases left between them. DNA of the CDR3: TGTGCCAGCAGTTTGGGACATAATAGCAATCAGCCCCAGCATTTT. It is translated as CASSLGHNSNQPQHF.

The chain links TRBV1 to TRBJ2-3; the table's TRBD2 call for D was not verified on the DNA. TRBV1 is classified as a pseudogene. The CDR3 runs 16 residues. In DNA, the CDR3 is TGCACCAGCAGCCAAGCGTCTCCGGGGGGGACAGATACGCAGTATTTT. As protein: CTSSQASPGGTDTQYF.

The chain has TRBV18 and TRBJ2-5, with TRBD2 matching over 7 bases. The CDR3 covers 16 residues. V was clipped by 0 bases and J by 4 bases; unmatched bases: 8. The V gene's germline CDR1 is KGHSH and CDR2 LQKENI. The CDR3 spells CASSPPGLVSGETQYF. Written as DNA, the CDR3 is TGTGCCAGCTCACCACCCGGACTAGTCAGTGGAGAGACCCAGTACTTC.

J is TRBJ1-2 and V is TRBV12-3 or TRBV12-4; D might be TRBD1 (5 bases). V lost 5 bases and J 4 bases, leaving 11 bases between the germline ends. The CDR3 sequence is 13 residues long. The CDR3 DNA sequence: TGTGCCAGCAGTCCAGGGTTTAGCTATGGCTACACCTTC. This sequence encodes CASSPGFSYGYTF.

The rearrangement links TRBV30 to TRBJ2-5, with 7 bases fitting TRBD2. CDR3 length equals 14 residues. V trimming: 0 bases; J trimming: 5 bases; junction bases outside the gene matches: 6. Germline V CDR1 and CDR2: GTSNPN, SVGIG (reference sequence). CDR3 bases: TGTGCCTGGAGTGTCGAGGAGGGAGGGGAGACCCAGTACTTC. This gives the protein CAWSVEEGGETQYF.

The chain employs TRBV6-1 and TRBJ1-6; perhaps TRBD1 as D (5 bases). V was trimmed by 3 bases and J by 7 bases, leaving 13 bases between them. Germline CDR1 is MNHNS and CDR2 is SASEGT. This CDR3 contains 15 residues. CDR3 sequence: CASSDAGRGNSPLHF. The CDR3 DNA follows: TGTGCCAGCAGTGACGCGGGACGAGGGAATTCACCCCTCCACTTT.

The V and J genes are TRBV29-1 and TRBJ1-1; D remains ambiguous. Germline V gives CDR1 SQVTM, CDR2 ANQGSEA. The CDR3 totals 13 residues. V lost 1 base and J lost 7, with 13 bases in between. The CDR3 is CSVEGLKRDEAFF. CDR3 in DNA: TGCAGCGTTGAAGGCCTTAAGCGGGATGAAGCTTTCTTT. Using reference TRBV29-1 and TRBJ1-1 for the parts outside the CDR3, the full variable domain is SAVISQKPSRDICQRGTSLTIQCQVDSQVTMMFWYRQQPGQSLTLIATANQGSEATYESGFVIDKFPISRPNLTFSTLTVSNMSPEDSSIYLCSVEGLKRDEAFFGQGTRLTVV.

The rearrangement links TRBV2 to TRBJ1-2; TRBD1 matches at 7 bases. V gave up 2 bases and J gave up 6 bases; unmatched junction bases: 9. The CDR3 sequence is 15 residues long. Germline V lookup: CDR1 SNHLY, CDR2 FYNNEI. The CDR3, as DNA: TGTGCCAGCAGTGAACAGGGACAGCGCGTTAATGGCTACACCTTC. Its protein is CASSEQGQRVNGYTF.